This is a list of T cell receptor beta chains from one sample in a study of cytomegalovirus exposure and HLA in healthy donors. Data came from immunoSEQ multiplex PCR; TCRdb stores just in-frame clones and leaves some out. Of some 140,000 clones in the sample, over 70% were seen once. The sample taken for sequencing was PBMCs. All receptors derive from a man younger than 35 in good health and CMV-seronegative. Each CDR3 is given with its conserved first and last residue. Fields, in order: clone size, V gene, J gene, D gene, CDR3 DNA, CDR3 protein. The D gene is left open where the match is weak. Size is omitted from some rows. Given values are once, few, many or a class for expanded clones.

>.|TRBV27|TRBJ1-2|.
TGTGCCAGCAGTCAGGGGCTCGGCTACACCTTC
CASSQGLGYTF
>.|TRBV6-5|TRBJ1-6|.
TGTGCCAGCAGGTCACAGGGTCGTTGGGATATGGCCCTCCACTTT
CASRSQGRWDMALHF
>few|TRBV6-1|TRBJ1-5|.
TGTGCCAGCAGTGAACGATCGGGGGGGGGCAATCAGCCCCAGCATTTT
CASSERSGGGNQPQHF
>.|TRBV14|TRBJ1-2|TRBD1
TGTGCCAGCAGCCAAGAAAGTATTGGACAGGACCCCTATGGCTACACCTTC
CASSQESIGQDPYGYTF
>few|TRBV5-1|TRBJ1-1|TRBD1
TGCGCCAGCAGCCGCCTCACAGGGGCTGAAGCTTTCTTT
CASSRLTGAEAFF
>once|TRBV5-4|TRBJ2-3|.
TGTGCCAGCAGCACGACAGCGAGCACAGATACGCAGTATTTT
CASSTTASTDTQYF
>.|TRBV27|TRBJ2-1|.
TGTGCCAGCAGTCCCCGCCGGGACTCCTACAATGAGCAGTTCTTC
CASSPRRDSYNEQFF
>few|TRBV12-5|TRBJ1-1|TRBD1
TGTGCTAGTGGTTCCCCGATGACAGGGGAGGCTTTCTTT
CASGSPMTGEAFF
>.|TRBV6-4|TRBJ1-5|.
TGTGCCAGCAGTAAAACGATGGGCCAGCCCCAGCATTTT
CASSKTMGQPQHF
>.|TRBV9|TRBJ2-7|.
TGTGCCAGCAGCGTAGACGGAGGAACTCCCTCCTACGAGCAGTACTTC
CASSVDGGTPSYEQYF
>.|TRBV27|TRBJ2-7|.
TGTGCCAGCCGGGCCTCTAGCCAGGAGCAGTACTTC
CASRASSQEQYF
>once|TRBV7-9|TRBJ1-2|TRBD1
TGTGCCAGCAGCCTTGGGACAGCCTATGGCTACACCTTC
CASSLGTAYGYTF
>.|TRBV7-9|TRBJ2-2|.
TGTGCCAGCAGCTTTACCGACACCGCCGGGGAGCTGTTTTTT
CASSFTDTAGELFF
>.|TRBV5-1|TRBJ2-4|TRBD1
TGCGCCAGCAGCTTCGGCAGGGGGTCGACGAACATTCAGTACTTC
CASSFGRGSTNIQYF
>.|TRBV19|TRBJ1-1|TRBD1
TGTGCCAGTAAGGCAGGGGGCGTCGCTTTCTTT
CASKAGGVAFF
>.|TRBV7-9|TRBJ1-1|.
TGTGCCAGCAGCTTAGTATCACCGACAAGGAACACTGAAGCTTTCTTT
CASSLVSPTRNTEAFF
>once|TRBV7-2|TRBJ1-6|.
TGTGCCAGCAGCTTAGGTAGTACTTATTCACCCCTCCACTTT
CASSLGSTYSPLHF